Below are 25 T cell receptor beta chains sequenced from a single sample in a study of OX40 agonist ivuxolimab in advanced cancers. The method was the immunoSEQ multiplex PCR assay. TCRdb provides this immuneACCESS table in a form limited to in-frame rearrangements. Some clones are lacking; in checked studies, under half of them reflect an unresolved V gene, and why the rest are absent is not known. The sample contains around 57,000 clones, about four fifths of them found a single time. Around 0.52% of the sample lies in the top ten. The sequenced sample was CD4+ or CD8+ T cells sorted from blood, obtained in a trial of the OX40 agonist ivuxolimab. The receptor source for this set is an adult with an advanced solid tumor such as melanoma, head and neck, liver or kidney cancer.

This chain links TRBV28 with TRBJ1-4; TRBD1 matches at 9 bases. Trimming cost V 5 bases and J 3 bases; bases outside gene matches: 16. Germline V gene lookup returns CDR1 MDHEN and CDR2 SYDVKM. The CDR3 totals 19 residues. The CDR3 coding sequence is TGTGCCAGCAGTCCGGGGGGACAGGGTTCTTTGCTGGCTAATGAAAAACTGTTTTTT. This encodes CASSPGGQGSLLANEKLFF.

The chain recombines TRBV27 with TRBJ2-2, with TRBD2 as a possible D gene (6 bases). Germline CDR1 is MNHEY and CDR2 is SMNVEV (reference sequence). Trimming took off 3 bases at V and 3 bases at J, with 14 bases between the two ends. The CDR3 sequence is 16 residues long. CDR3 protein: CASSFYRDSYTGELFF. CDR3 sequence (DNA): TGTGCCAGCAGTTTTTACCGGGACTCTTACACCGGGGAGCTGTTTTTT.

The chain couples TRBV4-2 to TRBJ2-2; TRBD1 or TRBD2 may be the D gene (5 bases each). This CDR3 spans 17 amino acids. V lost 5 bases and J 3 bases, leaving 19 bases between the germline ends. CDR1 is LGHNA, CDR2 YNFKEQ, per germline. The CDR3 spells CASSEGPQGYYTGELFF. The DNA for the CDR3 is TGTGCCAGCAGCGAGGGGCCGCAGGGATACTACACCGGGGAGCTGTTTTTT.

The genes are TRBV7-9 and TRBJ2-5; 14 bases match TRBD2. Germline V gives CDR1 SEHNR, CDR2 FQNEAQ (reference sequence). With 5 bases clipped from V and 4 bases from J, the junction kept 3 bases outside the gene matches. There are 15 residues in the CDR3. The CDR3 protein is CASSRLAGGGETQYF. The CDR3 region has the DNA TGTGCCAGCAGCCGACTAGCGGGAGGGGGAGAGACCCAGTACTTC.

CDR3 bases: TGTGCCAGCAGCCCAAATGACAGGGCTGGAAACACCATATATTTT. Protein: CASSPNDRAGNTIYF. The rearrangement links TRBV2 to TRBJ1-3, with 7 nucleotides matching TRBD1. V lost 6 bases to trimming and J lost 2 bases; unmatched junction nucleotides: 7. Germline V lookup: CDR1 SNHLY, CDR2 FYNNEI. The CDR3 contains 15 residues. The whole variable domain, filled in from reference TRBV2 and TRBJ1-3, reads EPEVTQTPSHQVTQMGQEVILRCVPISNHLYFYWYRQILGQKVEFLVSFYNNEISEKSEIFDDQFSVERPDGSNFTLKIRSTKLEDSAMYFCASSPNDRAGNTIYFGEGSWLTVV.

The rearrangement uses TRBV6-6 and TRBJ2-5; TRBD2 aligns across 7 bases. The CDR3 consists of 13 residues. J lost 5 bases, V lost 8 bases, and 8 bases had no gene match. Germline-derived CDR1 and CDR2 are MNHNY and SVGAGI (reference sequence). CDR3: CASARQRDETQYF. The CDR3 nucleotides are TGTGCCAGCGCACGGCAGCGGGACGAGACCCAGTACTTC.

This chain links TRBV7-9 with TRBJ2-5; tentatively, D is TRBD2 (6 bases). Looked up from germline, CDR1 is SEHNR and CDR2 is FQNEAQ (reference sequence). V was cut by 0 bases and J by 1 base, with 6 bases left in between. This CDR3 contains 14 residues. The CDR3 coding sequence is TGTGCCAGCAGCTTAGCGGGAGGCCAAGAGACCCAGTACTTC. It yields the protein CASSLAGGQETQYF.

The V call is TRBV6-5, the J call TRBJ1-1, with 7 bases fitting TRBD1. The V segment lost 2 bases and the J segment 1 base; nucleotides outside the gene matches: 4. The CDR3 extends over 15 amino acids. Germline V gene sequence: CDR1 MNHEY, CDR2 SVGAGI. The CDR3 loop reads CASSYQGEGNTEAFF. The CDR3 DNA follows: TGTGCCAGCAGTTACCAGGGGGAGGGGAACACTGAAGCTTTCTTT.

The V and J genes are TRBV7-2 and TRBJ2-1; D might be TRBD1 or TRBD2, each matching 5 bases. V was cut by 5 bases and J by 9 bases, with 14 bases left in between. The germline V gene has CDR1 SGHTA and CDR2 FQGNSA. The CDR3 extends over 13 amino acids. CDR3 in DNA: TGTGCCAGCAGCCCGAGTCCTGGGGGTGAGCAGTTCTTC. It yields the protein CASSPSPGGEQFF.

This clone was detected only once. The chain links TRBV27 to TRBJ1-2; TRBD1 matches 9 bases. The CDR3 has 14 amino acids. CDR1 is MNHEY, CDR2 SMNVEV, per germline (reference sequence). The trim removed 2 bases at V and 3 bases at J, leaving 1 base unmatched. CDR3 sequence (DNA): TGTGCCAGCAGTTTAGGGGACAGGGACTATGGCTACACCTTC. Amino acids: CASSLGDRDYGYTF.

The chain couples TRBV5-1 to TRBJ2-5; D call uncertain. Trimming shortened V by 1 base and J by 0 bases, and 7 bases separated the two germline ends. Germline loops: CDR1 SGHRS, CDR2 YFSETQ. The CDR3 is made up of 14 amino acids. This CDR3 is CASSLTSNQETQYF. CDR3 sequence (DNA): TGCGCCAGCAGCTTGACCAGCAACCAAGAGACCCAGTACTTC.

This chain uses TRBV5-4 with TRBJ2-2, with 10 bases matching TRBD2. J gave up 3 bases and V 3 bases, and 5 bases lay outside the gene matches. The CDR3 is 16 residues long. CDR1 and CDR2 (germline): SGHNT, YYREEE (reference sequence). The CDR3 coding sequence is TGTGCCAGCAGCTCTTGGACTAGCGGAGACACCGGGGAGCTGTTTTTT. Protein product: CASSSWTSGDTGELFF.

This chain joins TRBV7-3 and TRBJ2-5, with 7 bases identical to TRBD1. The germline gives CDR1 SGHTA, CDR2 FQGTGA. This CDR3 is 13 amino acids long. V lost 4 bases, J lost 3 bases, and 2 bases stayed unmatched. The CDR3 region is CASSSGTEETQYF. CDR3 nucleotides: TGTGCCAGCAGCTCTGGGACAGAAGAGACCCAGTACTTC.

Notes on this clone: Sequence at one end of the junction differs from germline and may be a read error. This sequence joins TRBV7-9 and TRBJ2-1; D remains ambiguous. The CDR3 spans 13 residues. Germline assignment: CDR1 SEHNR and CDR2 FQNEAQ (reference sequence). For the CDR3, the DNA is TGTGCCAGCACCTTACAAAACTGGAATGAGCAGTTCTTC. It encodes CASTLQNWNEQFF.

The rearrangement uses TRBV5-4 and TRBJ2-2; 9 positions agree with TRBD1. This CDR3 is 16 amino acids long. Germline V gives CDR1 SGHNT, CDR2 YYREEE (reference sequence). V shed 4 bases, J shed 0 bases, and the junction held 4 bases outside the gene matches. CDR3 nucleotides: TGTGCCAGCAGCCTCGGGACAGGGACGAACACCGGGGAGCTGTTTTTT. It yields the protein CASSLGTGTNTGELFF.

V gene TRBV9 combines with J gene TRBJ2-2, with TRBD2 identical over 7 bases. Germline V CDR1 and CDR2: SGDLS, YYNGEE. This CDR3 comprises 15 residues. V lost 3 bases to trimming and J lost 3 bases; unmatched junction nucleotides: 5. CDR3 sequence (DNA): TGTGCCAGCAGCGCCGCGGGAGATTACACCGGGGAGCTGTTTTTT. Amino acids: CASSAAGDYTGELFF.

V usage is TRBV25-1 and J usage is TRBJ2-3; no firm D call. CDR3 length: 15 residues. CDR1 is MGHDK, CDR2 SYGVNS, per germline. Trimming pared 2 bases from V and 3 bases from J, leaving 12 bases between. The chain's CDR3 is CASSEPVTATDTQYF. Here the CDR3 DNA reads TGTGCCAGCAGTGAACCCGTTACCGCTACAGATACGCAGTATTTT.

The rearrangement joins TRBV9 to TRBJ2-2; tentatively, D is TRBD1 or TRBD2 (5 bases each). Germline assignment: CDR1 SGDLS and CDR2 YYNGEE. The CDR3 consists of 17 residues. V shed 0 bases and J shed 4 bases, with 16 bases lying between them. CDR3 nucleotide sequence: TGTGCCAGCAGCGTAGCTTACGGGACGGTACCCACCGGGGAGCTGTTTTTT. Encoded protein: CASSVAYGTVPTGELFF.

The chain combines TRBV15 with TRBJ2-1; D possibly corresponds to TRBD1 (7 bases). V was clipped by 3 bases and J by 10 bases, with 13 bases between them. The V gene's germline CDR1 is LNHNV and CDR2 YYDKDF (reference sequence). CDR3 length: 13 amino acids. CDR3 sequence (DNA): TGTGCCACCAGCAGGGGGGGACAGTTGGAGCAGTTCTTC. As protein: CATSRGGQLEQFF.

This clone was seen a handful of times. The chain is built from TRBV7-8 and TRBJ2-5, with a tentative D call TRBD1 (6 bases). The J call may not be correct, given that the DNA end is closer to TRBJ2-7. Germline values: CDR1 SGHVS, CDR2 FQNEAQ. This CDR3 spans 14 amino acids. Here the CDR3 reads CASSGGPERDEQYF. The CDR3 nucleotides are TGTGCCAGCAGCGGGGGCCCCGAGAGGGACGAGCAGTACTTC.

For this clone: The sample contains more than one DNA sequence encoding this CDR3. This chain joins TRBV18 and TRBJ2-5; 7 bases agree with TRBD1. This CDR3 contains 14 residues. The germline V gene encodes CDR1 KGHSH and CDR2 LQKENI. V dropped 2 bases and J dropped 3; count of bases not matched to a gene: 3. CDR3 in DNA: TGTGCCAGCTCACCAGGGACAGAGGAAGAGACCCAGTACTTC. Its translation: CASSPGTEEETQYF.

This chain joins TRBV6-4 and TRBJ2-1; D is unresolved. The CDR3 totals 15 residues. CDR1 MRHNA and CDR2 SNTAGT come from the germline V gene. Trimming left V 3 bases short and J 0 bases short, with 9 bases between. The CDR3: CASSEGPSSYNEQFF. CDR3 coding DNA: TGTGCCAGCAGTGAAGGGCCGAGCTCCTACAATGAGCAGTTCTTC.

This clone appeared a few times. The rearrangement uses TRBV6-1 and TRBJ2-3, with 8 positions matching TRBD2. CDR3 length: 13 amino acids. Trimming removed 6 bases from V and 5 bases from J; junction bases left unmatched: 4. Germline CDR1 is MNHNS and CDR2 is SASEGT. As DNA, the CDR3 is TGTGCCAGCAGCCGTAGCGGGAAAGATACGCAGTATTTT. This sequence encodes CASSRSGKDTQYF.

This clone has only one observation. This sequence joins TRBV7-2 and TRBJ2-1; 16 bases are shared with TRBD2. Germline V gene data show CDR1 as SGHTA and CDR2 as FQGNSA. This CDR3 comprises 17 residues. With V trimmed by 4 bases and J by 3 bases, 3 bases remained unmatched. The CDR3 reads CASSSGTSGRGYNEQFF. DNA for the CDR3: TGTGCCAGCAGCTCAGGGACTAGCGGGAGGGGCTACAATGAGCAGTTCTTC.

The rearrangement joins TRBV7-2 to TRBJ2-1; D unclear. CDR1 SGHTA and CDR2 FQGNSA come from the germline V gene. Trimming pared 2 bases from V and 0 bases from J, leaving 8 bases between. The CDR3 contains 15 residues. The CDR3 region is CASSLTFGSYNEQFF. For the CDR3, the DNA is TGTGCCAGCAGCTTAACCTTCGGCTCCTACAATGAGCAGTTCTTC. The full variable domain, rest sourced from reference TRBV7-2 and TRBJ2-1, is GAGVSQSPSNKVTEKGKDVELRCDPISGHTALYWYRQSLGQGLEFLIYFQGNSAPDKSGLPSDRFSAERTGGSVSTLTIQRTQQEDSAVYLCASSLTFGSYNEQFFGPGTRLTVL.